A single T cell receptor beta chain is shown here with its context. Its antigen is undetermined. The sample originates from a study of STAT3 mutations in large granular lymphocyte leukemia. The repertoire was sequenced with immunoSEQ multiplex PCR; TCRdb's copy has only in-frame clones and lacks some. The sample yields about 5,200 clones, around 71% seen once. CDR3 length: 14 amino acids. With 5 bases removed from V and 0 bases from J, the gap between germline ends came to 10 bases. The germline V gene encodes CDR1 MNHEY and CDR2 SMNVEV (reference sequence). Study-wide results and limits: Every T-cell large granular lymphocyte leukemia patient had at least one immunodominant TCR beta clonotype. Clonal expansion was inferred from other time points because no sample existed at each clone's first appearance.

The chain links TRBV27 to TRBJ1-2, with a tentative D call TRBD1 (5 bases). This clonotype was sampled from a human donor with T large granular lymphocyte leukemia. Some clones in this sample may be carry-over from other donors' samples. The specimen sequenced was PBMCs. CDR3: CASSQRTPNYGYTF. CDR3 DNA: TGTGCCAGCAGTCAACGGACACCTAACTATGGCTACACCTTC.